This T cell receptor beta chain was recovered during a study of shared clonotypes between healthy human individuals. Study at large: Three CD4 naive, three CD4 memory, two CD8 naive and one CD8 memory plate were used per donor.

Germline V gives CDR1 LNHDA, CDR2 SQIVND (reference sequence). The CDR3 length is 14 residues. Losses at the gene ends were 4 bases for V and 4 bases for J; bases not matched to a gene: 4. On this clone itself: No antigen is known for it.

Study-level results: Against clonotypes common to all four donors, non-shared ones had lower generation probabilities.

In the study's own analysis: Owing to the provision of junction-only sequences devoid of quality scores by immunoSEQ, filtering differed. The data were produced by immunoSEQ multiplex PCR, yet TCRdb's version contains in-frame clones alone and is incomplete. V and J calls and clone size are copied from that table; D and trimming were computed from the DNA. The sample yields about 2.4 million clones, roughly 93% seen once. The source of this sequence is a man between 18 and 29 years old in good health. Some clones in this sample may be carry-over from other donors' samples. The sequenced sample consisted of naive CD4+ T cells from PBMCs. Subset described: CD45RA+ positively selected. This chain links TRBV19 with TRBJ2-5; TRBD1 matches at 9 bases. Here the CDR3 reads CASSTQGAGETQYF. CDR3 sequence (DNA): TGTGCCAGTAGTACACAGGGGGCGGGAGAGACCCAGTACTTC.